In its sample, the clone carrying this T cell receptor (beta chain) was seen a few times. The sample originates from a study of human T cells and chemical hapten exposure. The overall study: Skin of the upper inner arm, about 2 cm by about 2 cm, received 2% DPC for sensitization. Patients were given diphenylcyclopropenone on the scalp weekly across the roughly 25-week study. The patients were mostly female; they had alopecia areata, totalis or universalis.

Individual cDNA molecules in this library carried unique molecular identifiers. Each CDR3 protein gets one entry after TCRdb re-called the RACE reads with MiXCR. The table records a few hundred thousand distinct CDR3 sequences, around 6% of them present only once. V lost 4 bases and J lost 8; bases outside the gene matches: 7. This CDR3 region has 13 residues. Looked up from germline, CDR1 is SGHDT and CDR2 is YYEEEE. Time point in this sample: patch test 2, 6 weeks after DPC sensitization. The treatment here: therapeutic diphenylcyclopropenone sensitization with weekly scalp DPC. The specimen comprised whole blood, sampled in connection with sensitization to the hapten diphenylcyclopropenone (DPC). The receptor was isolated from a woman aged 18-29 years with alopecia areata. Some clones in this sample may be carry-over from other donors' samples. The chain uses TRBV5-6 and TRBJ1-1; TRBD1 matches at 8 bases. The CDR3, as DNA: TGTGCCAGCAGCCCTCCGGACAGGGCAGAAGCTTTCTTT. Its translation is CASSPPDRAEAFF.